These 29 T cell receptor beta chains originate from one sample sequenced in a study of T cell responses to AZD1222 COVID-19 vaccine. Repertoires were generated with immunoSEQ multiplex PCR, while TCRdb's copy carries only in-frame clones and drops some. The sample holds about 84,000 clones; roughly 88% are singletons and the top ten take roughly 12%. The sequencing here drew on peripheral blood, taken 28 days after the second AZD1222 dose. Receptors originate from an adult who received the AZD1222 COVID-19 vaccine.

The chain couples TRBV5-4 to TRBJ1-2; D is ambiguous. The CDR3 has 14 amino acids. Germline V gene sequence: CDR1 SGHNT, CDR2 YYREEE (reference sequence). V was pared by 7 bases and J by 0 bases, with 13 bases between. This chain's CDR3 is CASFIAAANYGYTF. The CDR3 bases are TGTGCCAGCTTCATCGCGGCGGCTAACTATGGCTACACCTTC.

This rearrangement joins TRBV28 to TRBJ1-3, with TRBD1 identical over 8 bases. The V gene end was trimmed by 7 bases and the J gene end by 3 bases; junction bases not matched to a gene: 2. The length of the CDR3 is 13 residues. CDR1 is MDHEN, CDR2 SYDVKM, per germline. CDR3 in DNA: TGTGCCAGCAAGACAGGGGATGGAAACACCATATATTTT. Translation: CASKTGDGNTIYF.

The rearrangement uses TRBV29-1 and TRBJ2-1; D might be TRBD2 (6 bases). The V and J ends lost 3 bases and 4 bases respectively, with 13 bases between them. The length of the CDR3 is 14 residues. Per germline, CDR1 SQVTM and CDR2 ANQGSEA. In nucleotides, the CDR3 is TGCAGCGTTGAGTACGGGAGCGGTTACAATGAGCAGTTCTTC. Encoded protein: CSVEYGSGYNEQFF.

This chain uses TRBV10-2 with TRBJ1-1; D is undetermined. Trimming pared 0 bases from V and 1 base from J, leaving 9 bases between. Looked up from germline, CDR1 is WSHSY and CDR2 is SAAADI. CDR3 length: 15 residues. In DNA form, the CDR3 reads TGCGCCAGCAGTGAGTCGGGCGGAAAGAACACTGAAGCTTTCTTT. Translating it yields CASSESGGKNTEAFF.

This rearrangement joins TRBV7-9 to TRBJ1-2; maybe TRBD1 (5 bases). There are 16 residues in the CDR3. Per the germline V gene, CDR1 is SEHNR and CDR2 is FQNEAQ (reference sequence). The V end was cut by 0 bases, the J end by 1 base, with 12 bases between. The CDR3: CASSLASPGNNYGYTF. CDR3 DNA: TGTGCCAGCAGCTTAGCCTCGCCAGGGAATAACTATGGCTACACCTTC. Variable domain in full (rest from reference TRBV7-9 and TRBJ1-2): DTGVSQNPRHKITKRGQNVTFRCDPISEHNRLYWYRQTLGQGPEFLTYFQNEAQLEKSRLLSDRFSAERPKGSFSTLEIQRTEQGDSAMYLCASSLASPGNNYGYTFGSGTRLTVV.

The rearrangement uses TRBV2 and TRBJ1-5, with 8 bases identical to TRBD1. The germline V gene has CDR1 SNHLY and CDR2 FYNNEI. This CDR3 has 14 amino acids. V shed 6 bases and J 1 base; nucleotides not matched to a gene: 2. The CDR3 is CASRGDRSNQPQHF. The CDR3 DNA sequence: TGTGCCAGCAGGGGGGACAGGAGCAATCAGCCCCAGCATTTT.

The chain combines TRBV28 with TRBJ2-3, with 11 bases matching TRBD2. The V gene's germline CDR1 is MDHEN and CDR2 SYDVKM. Trimming cost V 2 bases and J 1 base; bases outside gene matches: 5. The CDR3 length is 17 residues. DNA of the CDR3: TGTGCCAGCAGTTTAACGGGACTAGCGGAGGGCACAGATACGCAGTATTTT. Protein sequence: CASSLTGLAEGTDTQYF.

J is TRBJ2-5 and V is TRBV11-3; possible D gene TRBD2, 5 bases. The CDR3 extends over 14 amino acids. CDR1 and CDR2 (germline): SGHNT, YENEEA. Trimming stripped 3 bases from V and 4 bases from J, with 12 bases between. The CDR3 bases are TGTGCCAGCAGCTTGCCAAGGGAGAGAGAGACCCAGTACTTC. Its protein product is CASSLPRERETQYF.

The chain recombines TRBV18 with TRBJ1-1, with a tentative D call TRBD1 (5 bases). The CDR3 extends over 16 amino acids. The germline V gene has CDR1 KGHSH and CDR2 LQKENI. Trimming removed 1 base at V and 5 bases at J, with 17 bases between. The CDR3 spells CASSPLESGVGTEAFF. The CDR3 DNA reads as TGTGCCAGCTCACCACTAGAATCGGGGGTAGGGACTGAAGCTTTCTTT. Full variable domain (outside the CDR3, taken from reference TRBV18 and TRBJ1-1): NAGVMQNPRHLVRRRGQEARLRCSPMKGHSHVYWYRQLPEEGLKFMVYLQKENIIDESGMPKERFSAEFPKEGPSILRIQQVVRGDSAAYFCASSPLESGVGTEAFFGQGTRLTVV.

This sequence joins TRBV18 and TRBJ2-3, with 8 bases identical to TRBD2. CDR1 is KGHSH, CDR2 LQKENI, per germline. The J segment lost 2 bases and the V segment lost 3 bases, leaving 7 bases of the junction unmatched. The CDR3 is 16 amino acids. CDR3 nucleotides: TGTGCCAGCTCACCTAGAACTAGCGGAGCCACAGATACGCAGTATTTT. Its protein is CASSPRTSGATDTQYF.

This clone was observed once. V and J are TRBV28 and TRBJ1-4; perhaps TRBD1 as D (6 bases). Trimming removed 4 bases from V and 5 bases from J, with 14 bases in between. CDR1 MDHEN and CDR2 SYDVKM come from the germline V gene. The CDR3 contains 15 residues. The CDR3 nucleotides read TGTGCCAGCAGTTGGGGGCGGCAGTTCAATGAAAAACTGTTTTTT. Translated, it gives CASSWGRQFNEKLFF.

This clone was seen a handful of times. The V and J genes are TRBV28 and TRBJ2-5; 7 bases line up with TRBD1. The CDR3 covers 13 residues. V was pared by 6 bases and J by 4 bases, with 5 bases of the junction left unmatched. Germline CDR1 MDHEN, CDR2 SYDVKM. CDR3 sequence (DNA): TGTGCCAGCAGGACGACAGGGCTAGAGACCCAGTACTTC. Its translation: CASRTTGLETQYF.

The V gene is TRBV2, the J gene TRBJ1-2; no reliable D call. Germline assignment: CDR1 SNHLY and CDR2 FYNNEI. This CDR3 spans 17 amino acids. Trimming removed 1 base at V and 1 base at J, with 16 bases between. CDR3 region: CASSEGIERANNYGYTF. The DNA of the CDR3 is TGTGCCAGCAGTGAAGGTATCGAGAGGGCAAATAACTATGGCTACACCTTC.

The V gene is TRBV6-5, the J gene TRBJ1-1, with 8 positions matching TRBD1. This CDR3 contains 14 residues. The V segment lost 6 bases and the J segment 7 bases; nucleotides outside the gene matches: 10. Germline V CDR1 and CDR2: MNHEY, SVGAGI. CDR3 DNA sequence: TGTGCCAGCAGCCCCCATGACAGGGGAATTGAAGCTTTCTTT. It specifies CASSPHDRGIEAFF.

This clone has just one count. The V and J genes are TRBV6-1 and TRBJ1-1, with TRBD1 as a possible D gene (5 bases). V was clipped by 2 bases and J by 0 bases, with 13 bases between them. The CDR3 runs to 16 residues. CDR1 MNHNS and CDR2 SASEGT come from the germline V gene. The CDR3 coding sequence is TGTGCCAGCAGTGAACCCGGGGGGTCTATGAACACTGAAGCTTTCTTT. Its translation: CASSEPGGSMNTEAFF.

The chain couples TRBV24-1 to TRBJ2-1, with TRBD1 matching 9 bases. The CDR3 spans 14 residues. The germline V gene encodes CDR1 KGHDR and CDR2 SFDVKD. V lost 6 bases to trimming and J lost 7 bases; unmatched junction nucleotides: 6. CDR3 sequence: CATSTGTGRNEQFF. DNA for the CDR3: TGTGCCACCAGTACCGGGACAGGGCGAAATGAGCAGTTCTTC.

The chain is built from TRBV6-5 and TRBJ1-2; no clear D gene. Germline values: CDR1 MNHEY, CDR2 SVGAGI. This CDR3 is 15 amino acids long. The ends were cut back, 10 bases at V and 4 bases at J, with 22 bases in the middle. CDR3 sequence: CAIRKTLQSSYGYTF. CDR3 nucleotides: TGTGCCATCCGGAAGACTCTCCAGTCTAGCTATGGCTACACCTTC.

The V and J genes are TRBV27 and TRBJ1-5; tentatively, D is TRBD1 (6 bases). Germline lookup yields CDR1 MNHEY and CDR2 SMNVEV (reference sequence). The CDR3 length is 14 residues. V lost 3 bases, J lost 5 bases, and 11 bases lay in between. This chain's CDR3 is CASSFLGADQPQHF. Here the CDR3 DNA reads TGTGCCAGCAGTTTTCTGGGGGCCGATCAGCCCCAGCATTTT.

V is TRBV28 and J is TRBJ1-4; 7 nucleotides line up with TRBD1. Germline V lookup: CDR1 MDHEN, CDR2 SYDVKM. The V gene end was trimmed by 5 bases and the J gene end by 8 bases; junction bases not matched to a gene: 8. CDR3 length: 14 amino acids. The CDR3 here is CASSDPGGQEKLFF. In DNA form, the CDR3 reads TGTGCCAGCAGTGACCCAGGGGGGCAGGAAAAACTGTTTTTT.

J is TRBJ1-1 and V is TRBV7-9, with 7 bases lining up with TRBD1. With V trimmed by 7 bases and J by 4 bases, 9 bases remained unmatched. The CDR3 length is 14 residues. Germline CDR1 SEHNR, CDR2 FQNEAQ (reference sequence). The CDR3 nucleotides read TGTGCCAGCACCCGGACAGGAGGACTCACTGAAGCTTTCTTT. The encoded protein is CASTRTGGLTEAFF.

DNA for the CDR3: TGCAGCGTGGGGGAGACTGCGGGTGGCTACACCTTC. Protein sequence: CSVGETAGGYTF. V is TRBV29-1 and J is TRBJ1-2; possibly TRBD1 for D (5 bases). V shed 6 bases and J shed 7 bases, with 15 bases lying between them. The CDR3 extends over 12 amino acids. Germline V gives CDR1 SQVTM, CDR2 ANQGSEA.

This sequence joins TRBV7-8 and TRBJ1-5; no firm D call. V lost 4 bases to trimming and J lost 0 bases, with 7 bases between them. The CDR3 loop spans 14 amino acids. Germline V CDR1 and CDR2: SGHVS, FQNEAQ. The CDR3 loop reads CASSYRDSNQPQHF. For the CDR3, the DNA is TGTGCCAGCAGCTATAGAGATAGCAATCAGCCCCAGCATTTT. The full variable domain, in which reference TRBV7-8 and TRBJ1-5 provide the parts outside the CDR3, is GAGVSQSPRYKVAKRGQDVALRCDPISGHVSLFWYQQALGQGPEFLTYFQNEAQLDKSGLPSDRFFAERPEGSVSTLKIQRTQQEDSAVYLCASSYRDSNQPQHFGDGTRLSIL.

Concerning this clone itself: This sample includes further DNA sequences coding for the same CDR3. The chain employs TRBV6-5 and TRBJ2-5; D perhaps matches TRBD1 (6 bases). V was pared by 7 bases and J by 2 bases, with 14 bases between. The CDR3 totals 14 residues. Per germline, CDR1 MNHEY and CDR2 SVGAGI. The CDR3, as DNA: TGTGCCAGCAACACCGGGACAACTCAAGAGACCCAGTACTTC. The encoded protein is CASNTGTTQETQYF.

Regarding this clone: Since the CDR3 does not end with the conserved phenylalanine or tryptophan, this likely comes from a read error. The DNA is left out, because the CDR3 cannot be placed on it with certainty; the CDR3 is given as TCRdb lists it. The chain recombines TRBV6-2 or TRBV6-3 with TRBJ1-1; the D segment call TRBD1 is taken from the table without a DNA check. Germline V gene lookup returns CDR1 MNHEY and CDR2 SVGEGT. Inclusive of both ends, the CDR3 amounts to 12 amino acids. CDR3 residues: CASSNSQGTPHL.

The chain couples TRBV30 to TRBJ1-4, with a possible D match to TRBD1 (6 bases). Germline CDR1 is GTSNPN and CDR2 is SVGIG (reference sequence). This CDR3 comprises 13 residues. V lost 4 bases to trimming and J lost 7 bases, with 13 bases between them. CDR3 DNA: TGTGCCTGGACGGGACAAACTTCTGAAAAACTGTTTTTT. It translates to CAWTGQTSEKLFF.

This chain joins TRBV2 and TRBJ2-7; tentatively, D is TRBD1 or TRBD2 (6 bases each). CDR3 size: 12 residues. CDR1 is SNHLY, CDR2 FYNNEI, per germline. Trimming shortened V by 9 bases and J by 10 bases, and 19 bases separated the two germline ends. CDR3 amino acids: CASAGWTVRQYV. Here the CDR3 DNA reads TGTGCCAGTGCGGGGTGGACAGTACGCCAGTACGTC.

The gene calls are TRBV4-3 and TRBJ2-1; D call uncertain. The V end lost 0 bases, the J end lost 2 bases, and 11 bases lay between the germline ends. Germline CDR1 LGHNA, CDR2 YSLEER. This CDR3 has 16 amino acids. Written as DNA, the CDR3 is TGCGCCAGCAGCCAAGATTACCTACCAACCTACAATGAGCAGTTCTTC. It is translated as CASSQDYLPTYNEQFF.

J is TRBJ1-6 and V is TRBV6-6; D is possibly TRBD1 (5 bases). CDR3 length equals 12 residues. Germline V lookup: CDR1 MNHNY, CDR2 SVGAGI (reference sequence). V shed 5 bases and J shed 18 bases, with 17 bases lying between them. The CDR3 region is CASSTGALTPHF. The CDR3 nucleotides are TGTGCCAGCAGTACCGGGGCCCTAACCCCCCACTTT.

The V call is TRBV2, the J call TRBJ2-3; 8 nucleotides align to TRBD2. CDR3 length equals 16 residues. V dropped 6 bases and J dropped 0; count of bases not matched to a gene: 8. Germline values: CDR1 SNHLY, CDR2 FYNNEI. The CDR3 spells CASRRVTSASTDTQYF. The CDR3 DNA is TGTGCCAGCAGAAGGGTGACTAGCGCTAGCACAGATACGCAGTATTTT. Using reference TRBV2 and TRBJ2-3 for the parts outside the CDR3, the full variable domain is EPEVTQTPSHQVTQMGQEVILRCVPISNHLYFYWYRQILGQKVEFLVSFYNNEISEKSEIFDDQFSVERPDGSNFTLKIRSTKLEDSAMYFCASRRVTSASTDTQYFGPGTRLTVL.